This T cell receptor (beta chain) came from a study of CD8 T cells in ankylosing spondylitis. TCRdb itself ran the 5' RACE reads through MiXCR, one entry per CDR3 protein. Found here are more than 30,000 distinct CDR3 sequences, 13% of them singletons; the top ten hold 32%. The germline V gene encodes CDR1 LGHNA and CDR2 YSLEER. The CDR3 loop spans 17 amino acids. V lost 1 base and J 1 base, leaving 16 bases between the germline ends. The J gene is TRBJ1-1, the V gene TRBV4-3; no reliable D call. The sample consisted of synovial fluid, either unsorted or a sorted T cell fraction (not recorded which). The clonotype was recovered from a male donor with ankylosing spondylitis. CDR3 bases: TGCGCCAGCAGCCAAGGTTCAGGATACCCAGGGAACACTGAAGCTTTCTTT. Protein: CASSQGSGYPGNTEAFF.